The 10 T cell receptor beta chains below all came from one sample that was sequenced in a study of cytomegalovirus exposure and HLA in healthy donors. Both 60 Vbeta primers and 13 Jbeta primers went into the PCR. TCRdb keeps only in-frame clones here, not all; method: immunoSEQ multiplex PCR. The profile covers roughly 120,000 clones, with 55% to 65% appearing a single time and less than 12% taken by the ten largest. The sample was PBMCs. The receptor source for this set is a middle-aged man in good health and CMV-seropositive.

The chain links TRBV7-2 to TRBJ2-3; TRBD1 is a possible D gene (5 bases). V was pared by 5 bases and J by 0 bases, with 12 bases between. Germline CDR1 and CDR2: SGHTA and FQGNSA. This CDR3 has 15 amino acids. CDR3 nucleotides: TGTGCCAGCAGCCTACGACAGTCTAGCACAGATACGCAGTATTTT. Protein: CASSLRQSSTDTQYF.

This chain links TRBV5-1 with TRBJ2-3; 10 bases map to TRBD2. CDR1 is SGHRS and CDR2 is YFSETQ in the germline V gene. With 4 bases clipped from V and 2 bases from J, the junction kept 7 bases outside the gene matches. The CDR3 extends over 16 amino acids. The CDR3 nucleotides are TGCGCCAGCAGCGCCGGGACTAGCGTCTACACAGATACGCAGTATTTT. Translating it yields CASSAGTSVYTDTQYF. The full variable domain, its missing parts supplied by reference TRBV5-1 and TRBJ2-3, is KAGVTQTPRYLIKTRGQQVTLSCSPISGHRSVSWYQQTPGQGLQFLFEYFSETQRNKGNFPGRFSGRQFSNSRSEMNVSTLELGDSALYLCASSAGTSVYTDTQYFGPGTRLTVL.

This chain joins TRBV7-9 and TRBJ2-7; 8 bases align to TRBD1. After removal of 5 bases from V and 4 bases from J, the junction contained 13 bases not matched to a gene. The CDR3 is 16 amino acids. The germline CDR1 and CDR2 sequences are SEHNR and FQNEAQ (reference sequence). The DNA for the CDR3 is TGTGCCAGCAGCCCCCGAAACCGGGACAGGACATACGAGCAGTACTTC. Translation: CASSPRNRDRTYEQYF.

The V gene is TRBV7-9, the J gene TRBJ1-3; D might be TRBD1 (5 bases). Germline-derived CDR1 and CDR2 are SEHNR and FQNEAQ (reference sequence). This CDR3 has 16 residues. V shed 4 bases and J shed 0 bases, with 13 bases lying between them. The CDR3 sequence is CASSSPRQSSGNTIYF. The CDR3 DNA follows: TGTGCCAGCAGCTCACCGCGACAGTCCTCTGGAAACACCATATATTTT.

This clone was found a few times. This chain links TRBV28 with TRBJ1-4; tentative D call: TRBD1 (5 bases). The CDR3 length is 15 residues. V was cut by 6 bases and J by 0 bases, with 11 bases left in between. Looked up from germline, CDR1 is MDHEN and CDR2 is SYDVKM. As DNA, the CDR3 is TGTGCCAGCAGCGAACTGGACACAACTAATGAAAAACTGTTTTTT. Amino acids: CASSELDTTNEKLFF.

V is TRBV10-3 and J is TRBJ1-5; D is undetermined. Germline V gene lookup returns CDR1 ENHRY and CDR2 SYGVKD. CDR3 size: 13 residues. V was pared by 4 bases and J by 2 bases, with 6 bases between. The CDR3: CAISAEGNQPQHF. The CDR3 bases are TGTGCCATCAGTGCCGAGGGCAATCAGCCCCAGCATTTT.

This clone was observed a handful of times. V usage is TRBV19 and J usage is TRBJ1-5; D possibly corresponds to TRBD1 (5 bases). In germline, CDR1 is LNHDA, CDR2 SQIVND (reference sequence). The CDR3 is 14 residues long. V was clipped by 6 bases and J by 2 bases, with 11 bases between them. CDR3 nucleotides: TGTGCCAGTAGGGACGGAGGGGGCAATCAGCCCCAGCATTTT. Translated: CASRDGGGNQPQHF.

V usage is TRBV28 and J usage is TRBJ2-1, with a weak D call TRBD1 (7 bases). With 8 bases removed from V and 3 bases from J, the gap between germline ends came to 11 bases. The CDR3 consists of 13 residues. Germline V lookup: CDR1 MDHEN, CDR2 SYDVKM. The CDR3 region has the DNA TGTGCCAGCGGGGGGACAGTCTACAATGAGCAGTTCTTC. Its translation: CASGGTVYNEQFF.

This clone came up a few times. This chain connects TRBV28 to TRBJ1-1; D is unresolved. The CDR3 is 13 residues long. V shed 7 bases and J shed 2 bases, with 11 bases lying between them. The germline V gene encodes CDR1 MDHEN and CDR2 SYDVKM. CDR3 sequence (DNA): TGTGCCAGCAAGCTAGACGGAAACACTGAAGCTTTCTTT. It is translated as CASKLDGNTEAFF.

CDR3 sequence reads: CASRLRTSGSYEQYF. The DNA of the CDR3 is TGTGCCAGCAGACTAAGGACTAGCGGCTCCTACGAGCAGTACTTC. The chain has TRBV6-5 and TRBJ2-7; TRBD2 matches at 10 bases. Trimming cost V 6 bases and J 0 bases; bases outside gene matches: 5. Germline lookup yields CDR1 MNHEY and CDR2 SVGAGI. The CDR3 is 15 residues long.